This is a list of T cell receptor beta chains from one sample in a study of monozygotic twins with inflammatory bowel disease. TCRdb derives one entry per CDR3 protein from the 5' RACE reads, leaving out DNA. The specimen's table records around 190,000 distinct CDR3 sequences. The sample taken for sequencing was blood. These receptors were taken from a human donor with ulcerative colitis or Crohn's disease, or a healthy co-twin of an affected twin (not recorded which). Each CDR3 is given with its conserved first and last residue.

J gene: TRBJ2-1
V gene: TRBV5-1
CDR3 protein: CASSLGAGTGTNEQFF

J gene: TRBJ1-2
V gene: TRBV24-1
CDR3 protein: CATSDSYREGYTF

J gene: TRBJ1-5
V gene: TRBV12-3/TRBV12-4
CDR3 protein: CASSRDTRQPQHF

J gene: TRBJ2-1
V gene: TRBV12-3/TRBV12-4
CDR3 protein: CASSFSGTAVSNEQFF

J gene: TRBJ2-2
V gene: TRBV27
CDR3 protein: CASTPRAPGNLGELFF

J gene: TRBJ2-7
V gene: TRBV5-1
CDR3 protein: CASSVTVGPEQYF

J gene: TRBJ1-5
V gene: TRBV20-1
CDR3 protein: CSASTGTQPQHF

J gene: TRBJ1-1
V gene: TRBV28
CDR3 protein: CASSRGRDRVSTEAFF

J gene: TRBJ2-7
V gene: TRBV5-4
CDR3 protein: CASTTREAGSYEQYF

J gene: TRBJ1-6
V gene: TRBV13
CDR3 protein: CASSLGGRQGLNSPLHF

J gene: TRBJ2-1
V gene: TRBV11-3
CDR3 protein: CASSPETGTSSYNEQFF

J gene: TRBJ1-6
V gene: TRBV20-1
CDR3 protein: CSARVDEGAPLHF

J gene: TRBJ2-1
V gene: TRBV3-1
CDR3 protein: CASSQDNEGWREQFF

J gene: TRBJ1-1
V gene: TRBV20-1
CDR3 protein: CSARAGTVIGAFF

J gene: TRBJ1-5
V gene: TRBV12-3/TRBV12-4
CDR3 protein: CASSARVRQPQHF